This T cell receptor (beta chain) was profiled in a study of Tregs in tolerant kidney transplant recipients (dated by TCRdb to between 2017 and 2020). Concerning the study at large: The transplants used related donors with nonmyeloablative bone marrow transplantation, and mixed chimerism in the human trials was transient. TCRbeta sequencing was used in the study to identify donor-specific regulatory T cells before combined kidney and bone marrow transplantation, and the identified cells were then tracked after transplant. General conclusions and limits of the study: PCR primers changed over time for some patients, so nucleotide-level comparison across those patients' samples was not possible. The most biologically relevant and donor-specific TCRbeta repertoire appeared to be identified by expanding Tregs with activated donor B cells. Donor-specific Treg expansion was found to exceed global Treg expansion in tolerant patients, suggesting antigen-driven rather than nonspecific expansion. Biological reproducibility was not directly assessed, although technical replication error appeared to be minimal. Because the study included only a small number of patients, the results must be confirmed in larger populations and under other immunosuppression protocols.

The sample's time point, from its label and the paper: blood sample drawn before combined kidney and bone marrow transplant. Unstimulated Tregs (CD4+CD25+CD127-), CD4+ non-Tregs (CD4+CD25-), CD4 and CD8 cells were FACS-sorted from thawed PBMCs. The patients were several recipients of combined kidney and bone marrow transplants from the ITN036ST trial, and samples were available only from these trial subjects. Healthy control blood was separated into PBMCs by Ficoll density gradient and cryopreserved, and patient PBMCs were collected both before and after transplant. CDR1 and CDR2 are read off the germline V gene as MDHEN and SYDVKM. Ends trimmed: V by 3 bases, J by 5 bases; bases unmatched to a gene: 12. The CDR3 holds 16 amino acids from the cysteine to the phenylalanine. CDR3 DNA only is kept here, 48 bases in frame from base 1. In this sample, this clone turned up once. It has no known antigen specificity. No base qualities exist here, and no much larger clone lies one base off it.

For TCRbeta CDR3 sequencing, genomic DNA was extracted from sorted cells using the QIAGEN DNeasy Blood and Tissue Kit. Through immunoSEQ, high-throughput TCRbeta CDR3 sequencing was done commercially, including PCR amplification with internal controls and bias correction. Per the source publication's procedure: Unique productive TCRbeta sequences were defined by CDR3 nucleotide sequence where primers matched, and otherwise by CDR3 amino acid sequence together with Vbeta and Jbeta genes. As a correction for sorting error, sequences shared between sorted populations at a frequency ratio of 2:1 or less were discarded, and the remaining shared sequences were assigned to the higher population. A sequence was defined as donor-reactive if the sequence was expanded at least 5-fold in CFSE-low cells compared with unstimulated cells and had a frequency of at least 0.01% in CFSE-low cells. Repertoire divergence was quantified by Jensen-Shannon divergence calculated from the top 100 TCRbeta sequences ranked by frequency. For samples with multiple sequencing runs, sorting error was corrected in each run separately before the runs were combined. TCRdb stores this immuneACCESS table with in-frame sequences only. Part of the clones is absent; in the studies checked, under half of the shortfall reflects unresolved V genes, and no reason is known for the rest. That table gives V, J and clone size, and the DNA gave D and trimming. In all, the sample holds fewer than 100,000 clones, and 80% to 95% of those were seen once. The ten top clones hold 0.46% of the sample.

The chain is assembled from TRBV28 and TRBJ1-2, with 7 bases aligning to TRBD1. The sequence was obtained from a human donor who received a combined kidney and bone marrow transplant. The sequencing used CD4+ T cells from blood, collected before the transplant. For the CDR3, the sequence is CASSFPGQVLGYGYTF. The nucleotide sequence reads as follows: TGTGCCAGCAGTTTCCCTGGACAGGTTTTAGGGTATGGCTACACCTTC.